These 15 T cell receptor beta chains came from one sample sequenced in a study of blood T cell repertoires in COVID-19. The assay was immunoSEQ multiplex PCR, and TCRdb's table has in-frame clones only and misses some. The sample records about 210,000 clones, under 95% being singletons. Input material: peripheral blood. The receptors were sampled from a man aged 30 to 45 with acute or convalescent COVID-19.

This sequence joins TRBV3-1 (or the pseudogene TRBV3-2) and TRBJ2-3; 13 bases line up with TRBD2. The junction had 9 bases not matched to a gene; V was cut back by 5 bases and J by 1 base. The germline CDR1 and CDR2 sequences are LGHDT and YNNKEL (reference sequence). This CDR3 spans 18 amino acids. The CDR3 nucleotides are TGTGCCAGCAGCGGACGAACGGGACTAGCGGGGCGCACAGATACGCAGTATTTT. It encodes CASSGRTGLAGRTDTQYF.

The chain joins TRBV18 to TRBJ2-3; 8 bases match TRBD1. CDR1 and CDR2 from the germline V gene are KGHSH and LQKENI. This CDR3 is built from 16 residues. V trimming: 3 bases; J trimming: 2 bases; junction bases outside the gene matches: 7. CDR3 protein: CASSPSRTGNTDTQYF. The CDR3 DNA is TGTGCCAGCTCACCTTCCAGGACAGGGAACACAGATACGCAGTATTTT.

The chain has TRBV11-1 and TRBJ2-1; 15 nucleotides align to TRBD2. The germline gives CDR1 SGHAT, CDR2 FQDESV (reference sequence). CDR3 size: 14 residues. V lost 5 bases and J lost 14; bases outside the gene matches: 7. The CDR3 DNA sequence: TGTGCCAGCAGCCCCGGGACTAGCGGGGGGCTCAAGTTCTTC. The encoded protein is CASSPGTSGGLKFF.

The gene calls are TRBV5-1 and TRBJ2-2, with 8 bases that match TRBD1. Germline CDR1 reads SGHRS; CDR2 reads YFSETQ. The CDR3 length is 15 residues. With 4 bases clipped from V and 4 bases from J, the junction kept 6 bases outside the gene matches. The CDR3 loop is CASSGRGLITGELFF. DNA for the CDR3: TGCGCCAGCAGCGGCAGGGGGCTAATCACCGGGGAGCTGTTTTTT.

This sequence joins TRBV5-1 and TRBJ2-1; 7 nucleotides align to TRBD2. Germline CDR1 reads SGHRS; CDR2 reads YFSETQ. V shed 0 bases and J 6 bases; nucleotides not matched to a gene: 12. The CDR3 sequence is 17 residues long. The CDR3 DNA reads as TGCGCCAGCAGCTTGGCCGGTGTGGCGGGAGTAGGCAATGAGCAGTTCTTC. It yields the protein CASSLAGVAGVGNEQFF.

The rearrangement uses TRBV5-1 and TRBJ2-3; tentatively, D is TRBD1 (5 bases). The CDR3 has 17 amino acids. V lost 0 bases, J lost 1 base, and 15 bases lay in between. CDR1 and CDR2 from the germline V gene are SGHRS and YFSETQ. CDR3 sequence: CASSLGPRKGGTDTQYF. The CDR3 DNA sequence: TGCGCCAGCAGCTTGGGACCTAGGAAAGGGGGCACAGATACGCAGTATTTT.

The gene calls are TRBV7-3 and TRBJ1-3; 8 positions agree with TRBD1. Trimming took 5 bases from V and 4 from J; bases not matched to a gene: 10. This CDR3 comprises 16 residues. Germline V lookup: CDR1 SGHTA, CDR2 FQGTGA. The CDR3 coding sequence is TGTGCCAGCAGCCCCCGGACAGGGTCGTCCGGAAACACCATATATTTT. Translated: CASSPRTGSSGNTIYF.

The gene calls are TRBV19 and TRBJ1-1; D is undetermined. Germline V CDR1 and CDR2: LNHDA, SQIVND (reference sequence). With 3 bases removed from V and 7 bases from J, the gap between germline ends came to 9 bases. This CDR3 is built from 12 residues. CDR3 sequence reads: CASSMGHSEAFF. The CDR3 bases are TGTGCCAGTAGTATGGGTCACAGTGAAGCTTTCTTT.

V usage is TRBV27 and J usage is TRBJ1-1, with D possibly TRBD1 on 6 matching bases. The germline CDR1 and CDR2 sequences are MNHEY and SMNVEV (reference sequence). Deletions cut 6 bases from V and 5 bases from J, with 16 bases between. The CDR3 has 14 amino acids. The CDR3 coding sequence is TGTGCCAGCAGCCCGACAGGTTTCTCGACTGAAGCTTTCTTT. Translated: CASSPTGFSTEAFF.

This rearrangement joins TRBV5-1 to TRBJ1-2; TRBD1 matches 9 bases. Per germline, CDR1 SGHRS and CDR2 YFSETQ. The CDR3 runs to 15 residues. J was trimmed by 3 bases and V by 4 bases; bases with no gene match: 7. CDR3 sequence reads: CASSPTRQGDYGYTF. The CDR3 coding sequence is TGCGCCAGCAGCCCTACTCGACAGGGGGACTATGGCTACACCTTC.

In this sample, this clone turned up once. The V gene is TRBV5-6, the J gene TRBJ2-2; tentatively, D is TRBD1 (5 bases). Trimming removed 2 bases at V and 10 bases at J, with 15 bases between. CDR1 is SGHDT and CDR2 is YYEEEE in the germline V gene. CDR3 length equals 14 residues. CDR3 DNA: TGTGCCAGCAGCTTCTTCGTTAACAGGCTGGAGCTGTTTTTT. Translation gives CASSFFVNRLELFF.

The chain recombines TRBV12-5 with TRBJ1-2; the D gene is possibly TRBD1 (5 bases). Deletions cut 7 bases from V and 3 bases from J, with 12 bases between. The CDR3 length is 13 residues. Germline loops: CDR1 LGHNT, CDR2 FRNRAP. CDR3 region: CASARQTDYGYTF. DNA for the CDR3: TGTGCTAGTGCCAGACAGACTGACTATGGCTACACCTTC.

This clone came up a few times. The V call is TRBV6-6, the J call TRBJ2-1; D remains unclear. Germline CDR1 reads MNHNY; CDR2 reads SVGAGI (reference sequence). Trimming left V 5 bases short and J 7 bases short, with 9 bases between. The CDR3 loop spans 12 amino acids. The CDR3 is CASSIDKNEQFF. CDR3 DNA sequence: TGTGCCAGCAGTATCGACAAAAATGAGCAGTTCTTC.

V gene TRBV19 combines with J gene TRBJ1-4; possibly TRBD1 for D (5 bases). CDR1 and CDR2 from the germline V gene are LNHDA and SQIVND (reference sequence). The CDR3 extends over 14 amino acids. The V end lost 6 bases, the J end lost 3 bases, and 11 bases lay between the germline ends. The CDR3 region is CASRARGSNEKLFF. CDR3 nucleotide sequence: TGTGCCAGTAGAGCTCGGGGGTCTAATGAAAAACTGTTTTTT.

The chain employs TRBV5-1 and TRBJ2-3; 9 nucleotides align to TRBD1. Germline V gives CDR1 SGHRS, CDR2 YFSETQ. Unmatched junction bases numbered 3, after V lost 3 bases and J lost 1 base. This CDR3 comprises 15 residues. CDR3 DNA: TGCGCCAGCAGCTCCCGGGACAGGGGCACAGATACGCAGTATTTT. Translation gives CASSSRDRGTDTQYF. The full variable domain, its missing parts supplied by reference TRBV5-1 and TRBJ2-3, is KAGVTQTPRYLIKTRGQQVTLSCSPISGHRSVSWYQQTPGQGLQFLFEYFSETQRNKGNFPGRFSGRQFSNSRSEMNVSTLELGDSALYLCASSSRDRGTDTQYFGPGTRLTVL.